This T cell receptor (beta chain) comes out of a study of T cell responses to AZD1222 COVID-19 vaccine. Sequencing was performed with immunoSEQ multiplex PCR; in TCRdb, only in-frame clones are kept and a portion is missing. This table has 100,000 to 150,000 clones, roughly 92% appearing once. Some second doses came at about 4 weeks and others at about 12 weeks; these were pooled. This CDR3 region has 14 residues. Germline CDR1 and CDR2: SGHKS and YYEKEE (reference sequence). V was pared by 0 bases and J by 8 bases, with 14 bases between. Notes on the study in general: Only 5 or 6 people who got AZD1222 tested seropositive at baseline.

As for this clone: Its specificity is not known.

Sequencing was performed on peripheral blood, taken 28 days after the second AZD1222 dose. The sequence was collected from an adult who received the AZD1222 COVID-19 vaccine. The chain is built from TRBV5-5 and TRBJ1-2; no clear D gene. CDR3 DNA sequence: TGTGCCAGCAGCTTGGCCGTGTCTAAAGGAGGCTACACCTTC. It translates to CASSLAVSKGGYTF.